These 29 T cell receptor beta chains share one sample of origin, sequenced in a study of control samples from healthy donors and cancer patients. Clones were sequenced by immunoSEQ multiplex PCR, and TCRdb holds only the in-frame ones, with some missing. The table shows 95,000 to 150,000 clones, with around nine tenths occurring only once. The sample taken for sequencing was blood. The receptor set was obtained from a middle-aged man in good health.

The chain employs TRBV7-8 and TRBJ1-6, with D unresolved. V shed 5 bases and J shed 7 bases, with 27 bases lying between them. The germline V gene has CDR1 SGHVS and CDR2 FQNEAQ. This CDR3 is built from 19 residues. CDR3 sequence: CASSPAMSYRWDANSPLHF. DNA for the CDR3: TGTGCCAGCAGCCCAGCCATGTCGTACCGGTGGGATGCAAATTCACCCCTCCACTTT.

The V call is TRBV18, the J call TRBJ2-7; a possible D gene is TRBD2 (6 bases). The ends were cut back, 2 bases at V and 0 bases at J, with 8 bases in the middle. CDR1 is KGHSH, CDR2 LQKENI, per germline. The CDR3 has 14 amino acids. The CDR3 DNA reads TGTGCCAGCTCACCATCTAGCGACTCCTACGAGCAGTACTTC. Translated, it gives CASSPSSDSYEQYF.

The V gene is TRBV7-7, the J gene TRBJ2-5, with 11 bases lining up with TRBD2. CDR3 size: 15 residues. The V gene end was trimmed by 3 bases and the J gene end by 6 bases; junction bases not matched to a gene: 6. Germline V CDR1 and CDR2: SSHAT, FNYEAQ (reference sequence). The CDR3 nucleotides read TGTGCCAGCAGCTTTTTAGCGGGGGGGGGCCAGACCCAGTACTTC. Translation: CASSFLAGGGQTQYF.

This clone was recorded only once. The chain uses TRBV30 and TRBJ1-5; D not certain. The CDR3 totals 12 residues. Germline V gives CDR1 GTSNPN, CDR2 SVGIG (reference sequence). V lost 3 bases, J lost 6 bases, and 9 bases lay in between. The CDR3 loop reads CAWSDKSQPQHF. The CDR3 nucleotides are TGTGCCTGGAGCGACAAATCTCAGCCCCAGCATTTT.

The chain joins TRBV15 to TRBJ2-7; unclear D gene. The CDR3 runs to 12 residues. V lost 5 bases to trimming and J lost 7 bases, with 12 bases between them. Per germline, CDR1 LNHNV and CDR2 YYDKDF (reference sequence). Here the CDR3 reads CATSAPREEQYF. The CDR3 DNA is TGTGCCACCAGCGCCCCCCGTGAGGAGCAGTACTTC.

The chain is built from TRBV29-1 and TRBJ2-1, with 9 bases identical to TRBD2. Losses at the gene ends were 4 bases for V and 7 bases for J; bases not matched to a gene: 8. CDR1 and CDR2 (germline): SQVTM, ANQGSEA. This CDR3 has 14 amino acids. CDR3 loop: CSVGGGEGLNEQFF. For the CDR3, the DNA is TGCAGCGTTGGCGGGGGGGAGGGATTGAATGAGCAGTTCTTC.

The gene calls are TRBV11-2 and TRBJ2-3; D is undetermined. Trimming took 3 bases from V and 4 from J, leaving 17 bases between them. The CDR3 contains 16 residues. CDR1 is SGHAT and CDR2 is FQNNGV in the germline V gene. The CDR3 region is CASSFLGQFFSDTQYF. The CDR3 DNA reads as TGTGCCAGCAGCTTCCTCGGGCAGTTTTTTTCAGATACGCAGTATTTT.

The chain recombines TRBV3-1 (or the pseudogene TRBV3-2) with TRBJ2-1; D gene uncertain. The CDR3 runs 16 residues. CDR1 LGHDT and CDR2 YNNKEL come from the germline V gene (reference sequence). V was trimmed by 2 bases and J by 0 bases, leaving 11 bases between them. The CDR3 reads CASSQILPSSYNEQFF. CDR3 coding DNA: TGTGCCAGCAGCCAAATACTACCGTCCTCCTACAATGAGCAGTTCTTC.

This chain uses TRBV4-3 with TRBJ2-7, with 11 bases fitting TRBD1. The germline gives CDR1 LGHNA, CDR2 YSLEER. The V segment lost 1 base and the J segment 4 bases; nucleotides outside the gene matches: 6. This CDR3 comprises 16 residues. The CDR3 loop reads CASSQVAGQGAYEQYF. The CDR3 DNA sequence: TGCGCCAGCAGCCAAGTGGCCGGACAGGGGGCTTACGAGCAGTACTTC.

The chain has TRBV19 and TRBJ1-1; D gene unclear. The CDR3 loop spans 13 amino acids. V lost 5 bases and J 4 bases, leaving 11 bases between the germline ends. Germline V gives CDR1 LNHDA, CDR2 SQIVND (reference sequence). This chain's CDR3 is CASSLGLGTEAFF. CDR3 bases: TGTGCCAGTAGTCTAGGCCTTGGCACTGAAGCTTTCTTT.

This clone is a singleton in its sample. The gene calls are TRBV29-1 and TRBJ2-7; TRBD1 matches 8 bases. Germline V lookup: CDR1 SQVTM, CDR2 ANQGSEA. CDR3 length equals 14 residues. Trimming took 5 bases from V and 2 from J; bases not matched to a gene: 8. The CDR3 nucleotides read TGCAGCGTTACAGGGGGGATGAAGGCCTACGAGCAGTACTTC. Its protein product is CSVTGGMKAYEQYF.

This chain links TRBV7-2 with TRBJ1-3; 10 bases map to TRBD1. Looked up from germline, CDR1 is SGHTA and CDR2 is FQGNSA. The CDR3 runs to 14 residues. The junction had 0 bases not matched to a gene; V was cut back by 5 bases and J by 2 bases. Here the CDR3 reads CASSGQGAGNTIYF. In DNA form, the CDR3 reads TGTGCCAGCAGCGGACAGGGGGCTGGAAACACCATATATTTT.

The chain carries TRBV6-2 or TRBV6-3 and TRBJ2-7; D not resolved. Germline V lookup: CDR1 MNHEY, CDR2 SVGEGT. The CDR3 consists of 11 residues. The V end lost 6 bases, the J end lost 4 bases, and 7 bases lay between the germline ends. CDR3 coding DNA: TGTGCCAGCAGCCGCACTTACGAGCAGTACTTC. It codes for CASSRTYEQYF.

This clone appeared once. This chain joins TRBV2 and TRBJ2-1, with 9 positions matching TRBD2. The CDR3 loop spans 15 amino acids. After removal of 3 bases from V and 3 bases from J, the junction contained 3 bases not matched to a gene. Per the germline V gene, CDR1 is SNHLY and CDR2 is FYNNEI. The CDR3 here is CASSDAGGDYNEQFF. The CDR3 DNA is TGTGCCAGCAGTGACGCGGGGGGGGACTACAATGAGCAGTTCTTC.

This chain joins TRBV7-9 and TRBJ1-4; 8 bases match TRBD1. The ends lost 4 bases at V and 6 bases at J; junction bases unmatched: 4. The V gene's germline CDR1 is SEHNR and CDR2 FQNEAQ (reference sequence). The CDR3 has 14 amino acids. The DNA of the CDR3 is TGTGCCAGCAGCTCGACAGGGGCCGATGAAAAACTGTTTTTT. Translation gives CASSSTGADEKLFF.

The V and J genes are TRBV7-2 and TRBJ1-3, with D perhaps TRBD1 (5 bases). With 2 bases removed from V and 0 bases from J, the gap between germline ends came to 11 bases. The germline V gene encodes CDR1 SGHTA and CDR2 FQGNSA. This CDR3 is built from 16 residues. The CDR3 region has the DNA TGTGCCAGCAGCTTAACCAGGGAGAGCTCTGGAAACACCATATATTTT. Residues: CASSLTRESSGNTIYF.

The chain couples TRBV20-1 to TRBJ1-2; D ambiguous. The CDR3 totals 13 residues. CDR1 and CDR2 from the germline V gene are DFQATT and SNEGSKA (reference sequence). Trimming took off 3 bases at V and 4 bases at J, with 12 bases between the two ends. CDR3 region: CSASPNSPYGYTF. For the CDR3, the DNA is TGCAGTGCTAGTCCCAACAGTCCCTATGGCTACACCTTC.

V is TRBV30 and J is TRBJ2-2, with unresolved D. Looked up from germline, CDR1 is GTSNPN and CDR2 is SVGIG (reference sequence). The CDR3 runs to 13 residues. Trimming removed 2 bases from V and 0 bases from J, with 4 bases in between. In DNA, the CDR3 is TGTGCCTGGAGTCGATCGAACACCGGGGAGCTGTTTTTT. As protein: CAWSRSNTGELFF.

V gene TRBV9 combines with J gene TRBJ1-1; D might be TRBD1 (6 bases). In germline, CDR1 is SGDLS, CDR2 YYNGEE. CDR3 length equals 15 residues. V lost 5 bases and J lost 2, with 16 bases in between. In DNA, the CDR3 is TGTGCCAGCAGTCGAAGCGGGGGCGGAAACACTGAAGCTTTCTTT. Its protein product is CASSRSGGGNTEAFF.

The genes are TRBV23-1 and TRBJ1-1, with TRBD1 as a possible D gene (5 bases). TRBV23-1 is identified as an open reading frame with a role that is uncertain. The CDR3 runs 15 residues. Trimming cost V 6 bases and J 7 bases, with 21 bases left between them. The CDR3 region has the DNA TGCGCCAGCAGCCCTTTTAGGGGCGAGTTCGGTGAAGCTTTCTTT. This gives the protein CASSPFRGEFGEAFF.

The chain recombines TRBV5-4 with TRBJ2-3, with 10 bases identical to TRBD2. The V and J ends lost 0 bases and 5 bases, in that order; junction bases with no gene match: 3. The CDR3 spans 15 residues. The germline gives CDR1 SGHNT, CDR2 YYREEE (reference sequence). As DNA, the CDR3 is TGTGCCAGCAGCTTGGCCCAGCGGGGGGGAGATACGCAGTATTTT. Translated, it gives CASSLAQRGGDTQYF.

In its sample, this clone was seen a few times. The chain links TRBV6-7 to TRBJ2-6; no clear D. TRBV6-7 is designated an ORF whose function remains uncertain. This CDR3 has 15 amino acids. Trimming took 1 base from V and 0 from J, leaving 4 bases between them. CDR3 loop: CASSYYSSGANVLTF. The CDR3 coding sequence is TGTGCCAGCAGTTACTACAGCTCTGGGGCCAACGTCCTGACTTTC.

CDR3 residues: CSEGGSGETQYF. The CDR3 DNA sequence: TGCAGCGAAGGGGGCTCAGGGGAGACCCAGTACTTC. The rearrangement links TRBV29-1 to TRBJ2-5, with 7 bases lining up with TRBD1. The CDR3 runs to 12 residues. V trimming: 7 bases; J trimming: 5 bases; junction bases outside the gene matches: 7. Germline loops: CDR1 SQVTM, CDR2 ANQGSEA.

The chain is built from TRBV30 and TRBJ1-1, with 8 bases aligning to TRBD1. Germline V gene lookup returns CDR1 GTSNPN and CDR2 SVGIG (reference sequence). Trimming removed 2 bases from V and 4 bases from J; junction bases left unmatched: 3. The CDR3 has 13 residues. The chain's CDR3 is CAWSKQGGTEAFF. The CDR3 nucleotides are TGTGCCTGGAGTAAACAGGGGGGCACTGAAGCTTTCTTT.

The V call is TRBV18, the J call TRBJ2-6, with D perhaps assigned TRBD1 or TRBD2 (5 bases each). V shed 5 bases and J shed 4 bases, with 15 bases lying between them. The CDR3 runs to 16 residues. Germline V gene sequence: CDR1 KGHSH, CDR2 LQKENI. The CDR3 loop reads CASSKDGASGANVLTF. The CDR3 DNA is TGTGCCAGCTCAAAGGACGGGGCTTCAGGGGCCAACGTCCTGACTTTC.

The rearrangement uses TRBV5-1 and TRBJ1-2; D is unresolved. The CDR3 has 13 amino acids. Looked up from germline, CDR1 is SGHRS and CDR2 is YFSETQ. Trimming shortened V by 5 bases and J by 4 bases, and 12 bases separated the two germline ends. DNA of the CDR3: TGCGCCAGCAGTTTTTCAGAAGGCTATGGCTACACCTTC. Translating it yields CASSFSEGYGYTF.

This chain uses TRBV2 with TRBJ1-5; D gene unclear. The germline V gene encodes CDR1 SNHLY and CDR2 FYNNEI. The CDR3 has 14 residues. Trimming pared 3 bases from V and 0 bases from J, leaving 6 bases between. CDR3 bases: TGTGCCAGCAGTGAGGAGGGTAGCAATCAGCCCCAGCATTTT. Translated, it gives CASSEEGSNQPQHF.

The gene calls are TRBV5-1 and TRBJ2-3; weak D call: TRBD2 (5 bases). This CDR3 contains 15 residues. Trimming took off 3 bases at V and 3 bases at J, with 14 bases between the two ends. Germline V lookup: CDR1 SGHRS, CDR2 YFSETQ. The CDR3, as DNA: TGCGCCAGCAGCTCCGGGATACAATATACAGATACGCAGTATTTT. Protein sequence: CASSSGIQYTDTQYF.

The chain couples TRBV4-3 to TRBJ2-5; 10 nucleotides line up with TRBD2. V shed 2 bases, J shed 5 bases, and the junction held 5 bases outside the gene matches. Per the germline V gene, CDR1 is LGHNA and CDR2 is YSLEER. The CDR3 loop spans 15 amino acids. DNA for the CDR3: TGCGCCAGCAGCCAATTCCCGACTAGCGGGGAGACCCAGTACTTC. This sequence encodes CASSQFPTSGETQYF.